This TCR beta chain was captured in a study of T cell responses to AZD1222 COVID-19 vaccine. Measured with immunoSEQ multiplex PCR; TCRdb has only the in-frame clones, and not every one. The repertoire includes 80,000 to 90,000 clones, about 90% of them detected once, and approximately 5.2% sits in the top ten. In germline, CDR1 is MNHEY, CDR2 SVGEGT. V gave up 4 bases and J gave up 3 bases, with 13 bases separating them. This CDR3 spans 14 amino acids. The input for sequencing was peripheral blood, taken on day 0 of AZD1222 vaccination. The clonotype originates from an adult in good health. The chain is built from TRBV6-2 or TRBV6-3 and TRBJ2-7, with D tentatively TRBD2 (5 bases). This CDR3 reads CASSFSGLFYEQYF. CDR3 bases: TGTGCCAGCAGTTTTTCCGGACTTTTCTACGAGCAGTACTTC.